The TCR beta chain described here comes from a study of cytomegalovirus exposure and HLA in healthy donors. Study findings and constraints: Most subjects had HLA-A and HLA-B alleles reportedly predicted accurately by TCR beta sequences. Cytomegalovirus association was assigned to under 200 TCR beta chains.

The PCR made use of 60 Vbeta and 13 Jbeta primers. This table comes from immunoSEQ multiplex PCR, and its TCRdb copy is limited to in-frame clones, with some not included. The sample consists of 85,000 to 100,000 clones, roughly 71% of them appearing once. Germline V gene sequence: CDR1 MGHRA, CDR2 YSYEKL. The CDR3 sequence is 16 residues long. To note about this clone: Its cognate antigen is unknown. Mismatch with germline at one junction end may stem from a read error. The same CDR3 can be traced to other DNA sequences in this sample.

Sequenced input: PBMCs. The sequence came from a woman aged 35 to 49 in good health and CMV-seronegative. This rearrangement joins TRBV4-1 to TRBJ2-1; TRBD1 is a possible D gene (6 bases). CDR3 protein: CASSQGTWQRDNEQFF. The CDR3 nucleotides read TGCGCAAGCAGCCAAGGGACATGGCAGCGCGACAATGAGCAGTTCTTC.